A selection of T cell receptor beta chains follows, all from one sample in a study of radiotherapy plus CTLA-4 blockade in lung cancer. Profiling relied on immunoSEQ multiplex PCR, and the TCRdb table lists in-frame clones only, not all of them. The sample holds 25,000 to 35,000 clones, 75% to 85% seen once. This specimen consisted of peripheral blood, obtained from a patient treated with radiotherapy plus ipilimumab. The source is a human donor with non-small cell lung cancer that progressed on radiotherapy plus ipilimumab. Each CDR3 is given with its conserved first and last residue. D genes are given only for firm matches. Rows give clone size only sometimes, using once, few, many, or a class for an expanded clone.

TRBJ2-7	few	TRBV28	TRBD2	CASSTSPGLAGDHYEQYF	TGTGCCAGCAGTACGTCTCCGGGACTAGCGGGAGATCACTACGAGCAGTACTTC
TRBJ1-5	.	TRBV6-5	TRBD1	CASSQGQVSNQPQHF	TGTGCCAGCAGCCAGGGACAGGTTAGCAATCAGCCCCAGCATTTT
TRBJ1-6	few	TRBV10-3	.	CAISESYRQTILHF	TGTGCCATCAGTGAGTCTTATCGGCAAACTATCCTCCACTTT
TRBJ2-2	.	TRBV28	.	CASEANRANTGELFF	TGTGCCAGCGAGGCCAACAGGGCGAACACCGGGGAGCTGTTTTTT
TRBJ2-6	.	TRBV6-7	.	CASSSWGRNLQSRANVLTF	TGTGCCAGCAGTTCTTGGGGGCGTAATTTACAAAGTCGGGCCAACGTCCTGACTTTC
TRBJ2-5	.	TRBV7-3	.	CASSSSGSSQETQYF	TGTGCCAGCAGCTCCTCAGGGAGTTCGCAAGAGACCCAGTACTTC
TRBJ2-2	.	TRBV5-4	.	CASSVGDRTGELFF	TGTGCCAGCAGCGTCGGGGACCGGACCGGGGAGCTGTTTTTT
TRBJ1-1	.	TRBV28	.	CASSLLSGRGAFF	TGTGCCAGCAGTTTATTAAGTGGGAGGGGAGCTTTCTTT
TRBJ1-1	.	TRBV7-2	TRBD1	CASSLGQGRGAFF	TGTGCCAGCAGCCTGGGACAGGGCCGGGGAGCTTTCTTT
TRBJ1-5	once	TRBV6-1	.	CASSAGVGQPQHF	TGCGCCAGCAGTGCTGGGGTGGGCCAGCCCCAGCATTTT
TRBJ1-3	.	TRBV4-1	.	CASSQDLAGNTIYF	TGCGCCAGCAGCCAAGATTTGGCCGGAAACACCATATATTTT
TRBJ2-7	.	TRBV9	.	CASSVSQQFSYEQYF	TGTGCCAGCAGCGTAAGTCAGCAATTCTCCTACGAGCAGTACTTC
TRBJ2-1	.	TRBV19	.	CASSIAGQGNEQFF	TGTGCCAGTAGTATAGCCGGGCAGGGAAATGAGCAGTTCTTC
TRBJ2-2	.	TRBV7-9	.	CASSRVRELFF	TGTGCCAGCAGCCGTGTACGGGAGCTGTTTTTT
TRBJ2-7	once	TRBV5-6	.	CASSYGSTYEQYF	TGTGCCAGCAGCTACGGCAGCACCTACGAGCAGTACTTC
TRBJ2-4	.	TRBV11-3	.	CASSLEPKNIQYF	TGTGCCAGCAGCTTAGAGCCGAAAAACATTCAGTACTTC
TRBJ1-3	.	TRBV11-2	.	CASTPGGWRNTIYF	TGTGCCAGCACCCCGGGGGGTTGGCGAAACACCATATATTTT